These 25 T cell receptor beta chains came from one sample sequenced in a study of blood T cell repertoires in COVID-19 (TCRdb year 2020). Library preparation used the immunoSEQ multiplex PCR assay. This immuneACCESS table, as held by TCRdb, lists in-frame sequences with V and J called but not all clones. Of the missing ones, under half trace to an unresolved V gene in checked studies; the others have no known cause. This sample gives about 140,000 clones in total; about 87% of them show up just once. Together, the top ten hold roughly 2.5% of the sample. Input material: peripheral blood. All receptors derive from a human donor with COVID-19, enrolled during active disease. The donor label of this sample is uncertain.

The V and J genes are TRBV2 and TRBJ2-2, with a weak D call TRBD1 (6 bases). The germline V gene has CDR1 SNHLY and CDR2 FYNNEI. The CDR3 has 14 residues. The V and J ends lost 7 bases and 6 bases respectively, with 15 bases between them. The CDR3 region is CASNQLGGSGELFF. DNA of the CDR3: TGTGCCAGCAACCAACTAGGGGGATCCGGGGAGCTGTTTTTT.

The V call is TRBV29-1, the J call TRBJ2-7, with 7 bases aligning to TRBD1. V was pared by 6 bases and J by 5 bases, with 7 bases of the junction left unmatched. Germline-derived CDR1 and CDR2 are SQVTM and ANQGSEA. CDR3 size: 12 residues. This chain's CDR3 is CSVDRSRDEQYF. DNA for the CDR3: TGCAGCGTGGACAGGTCCCGGGACGAGCAGTACTTC.

The chain employs TRBV5-1 and TRBJ2-1, with 7 bases matching TRBD1. After removal of 4 bases from V and 8 bases from J, the junction contained 15 bases not matched to a gene. CDR3 length: 16 residues. From germline, CDR1 is SGHRS and CDR2 YFSETQ. Written as DNA, the CDR3 is TGCGCCAGCAGCCCGATGGCAGGGACAGTAGGCGATGAGCAGTTCTTC. Amino acid sequence: CASSPMAGTVGDEQFF.

This rearrangement joins TRBV7-2 to TRBJ1-4, with 8 bases identical to TRBD1. The V segment lost 5 bases and the J segment 8 bases; nucleotides outside the gene matches: 7. The CDR3 contains 14 residues. Looked up from germline, CDR1 is SGHTA and CDR2 is FQGNSA. The CDR3 sequence: CASSLHRDREKLFF. The CDR3 DNA follows: TGTGCCAGCAGCCTCCACCGGGACAGGGAAAAACTGTTTTTT.

This rearrangement joins TRBV29-1 to TRBJ2-2; 8 positions agree with TRBD1. V lost 0 bases to trimming and J lost 5 bases; unmatched junction nucleotides: 5. Looked up from germline, CDR1 is SQVTM and CDR2 is ANQGSEA. The CDR3 extends over 15 amino acids. The CDR3 is CSVEDGRGRTGELFF. The CDR3 DNA reads TGCAGCGTTGAAGATGGCAGGGGGCGGACCGGGGAGCTGTTTTTT.

The chain uses TRBV5-1 and TRBJ2-2, with TRBD1 identical over 10 bases. The germline V gene has CDR1 SGHRS and CDR2 YFSETQ. CDR3 size: 15 residues. With V trimmed by 2 bases and J by 4 bases, 2 bases remained unmatched. CDR3 sequence: CASSLGTGVTGELFF. CDR3 coding DNA: TGCGCCAGCAGCTTAGGGACAGGGGTCACCGGGGAGCTGTTTTTT. Complete variable domain (other parts from reference TRBV5-1 and TRBJ2-2): KAGVTQTPRYLIKTRGQQVTLSCSPISGHRSVSWYQQTPGQGLQFLFEYFSETQRNKGNFPGRFSGRQFSNSRSEMNVSTLELGDSALYLCASSLGTGVTGELFFGEGSRLTVL.

This chain joins TRBV5-1 and TRBJ2-2; 11 positions agree with TRBD1. Per the germline V gene, CDR1 is SGHRS and CDR2 is YFSETQ. The junction had 3 bases not matched to a gene; V was cut back by 7 bases and J by 7 bases. CDR3 length equals 13 residues. For the CDR3, the DNA is TGCGCCAGCCGGGGACAGGGGGTCGGGGAGCTGTTTTTT. It encodes CASRGQGVGELFF. The full variable domain, its missing parts supplied by reference TRBV5-1 and TRBJ2-2, is KAGVTQTPRYLIKTRGQQVTLSCSPISGHRSVSWYQQTPGQGLQFLFEYFSETQRNKGNFPGRFSGRQFSNSRSEMNVSTLELGDSALYLCASRGQGVGELFFGEGSRLTVL.

This rearrangement joins TRBV6-5 to TRBJ1-4; 9 bases map to TRBD1. This CDR3 region has 14 residues. The germline V gene has CDR1 MNHEY and CDR2 SVGAGI. V shed 6 bases, J shed 4 bases, and the junction held 3 bases outside the gene matches. The CDR3 sequence is CASSRDRDNEKLFF. The CDR3 DNA sequence: TGTGCCAGCAGCCGGGACAGGGATAATGAAAAACTGTTTTTT.

This chain uses TRBV6-5 with TRBJ1-6; D remains ambiguous. This CDR3 has 14 amino acids. Germline V gene data show CDR1 as MNHEY and CDR2 as SVGAGI. V gave up 2 bases and J gave up 4 bases, with 6 bases separating them. As DNA, the CDR3 is TGTGCCAGCAGTTACCGAGGATATAATTCACCCCTCCACTTT. It yields the protein CASSYRGYNSPLHF.

This chain joins TRBV2 and TRBJ1-1, with D maybe TRBD1 (6 bases). CDR1 SNHLY and CDR2 FYNNEI come from the germline V gene. There are 16 residues in the CDR3. V was pared by 8 bases and J by 0 bases, with 19 bases between. DNA of the CDR3: TGTGCCAGCTCCCGGGACAACCTTAATCTGAACACTGAAGCTTTCTTT. It encodes CASSRDNLNLNTEAFF.

The chain employs TRBV5-1 and TRBJ1-1; D perhaps matches TRBD1 (6 bases). V was shortened by 2 bases and J by 7 bases, with 12 bases between the two germline ends. The germline V gene has CDR1 SGHRS and CDR2 YFSETQ. This CDR3 comprises 13 residues. CDR3 sequence (DNA): TGCGCCAGCAGCTTTGGGGGCCTCGGTGAAGCTTTCTTT. It specifies CASSFGGLGEAFF.

This clone was observed a single time. This chain connects TRBV5-1 to TRBJ2-7; 7 nucleotides line up with TRBD2. The V gene end was trimmed by 5 bases and the J gene end by 6 bases; junction bases not matched to a gene: 11. The CDR3 consists of 14 residues. The germline CDR1 and CDR2 sequences are SGHRS and YFSETQ. The CDR3 DNA is TGCGCCAGCAGTCCCACTAGCGCCATCGGCGAGCAGTACTTC. It encodes CASSPTSAIGEQYF.

The chain couples TRBV6-1 to TRBJ1-5; 8 positions agree with TRBD1. The V gene end was trimmed by 3 bases and the J gene end by 3 bases; junction bases not matched to a gene: 10. Germline values: CDR1 MNHNS, CDR2 SASEGT. The CDR3 has 17 amino acids. The DNA of the CDR3 is TGTGCCAGCAGTGAGGACTATACAGGGGGGATCAATCAGCCCCAGCATTTT. It is translated as CASSEDYTGGINQPQHF.

This clone has a handful of counts. The rearrangement uses TRBV7-2 and TRBJ1-4, with TRBD1 matching over 7 bases. This CDR3 is built from 14 residues. Per germline, CDR1 SGHTA and CDR2 FQGNSA. Losses at the gene ends were 3 bases for V and 4 bases for J; bases not matched to a gene: 2. The CDR3 nucleotides read TGTGCCAGCAGCTTCGGGACAGTTAATGAAAAACTGTTTTTT. Encoded protein: CASSFGTVNEKLFF.

This chain uses TRBV5-5 with TRBJ1-1; D may be TRBD1 (5 bases). Germline CDR1 SGHKS, CDR2 YYEKEE (reference sequence). The CDR3 is 15 residues long. V lost 1 base to trimming and J lost 2 bases, with 12 bases between them. The CDR3: CASSLRWGGNTEAFF. In DNA, the CDR3 is TGTGCCAGCAGCTTGCGGTGGGGGGGAAACACTGAAGCTTTCTTT.

V gene TRBV7-9 combines with J gene TRBJ1-1; no definite D call. CDR1 SEHNR and CDR2 FQNEAQ come from the germline V gene (reference sequence). The CDR3 contains 12 residues. V dropped 2 bases and J dropped 6 bases, with 7 bases sitting between them. The CDR3, as DNA: TGTGCCAGCAGCTTATTGCCGGCTGAAGCTTTCTTT. Its protein is CASSLLPAEAFF. The complete variable domain, with remaining parts taken from reference TRBV7-9 and TRBJ1-1, reads DTGVSQNPRHKITKRGQNVTFRCDPISEHNRLYWYRQTLGQGPEFLTYFQNEAQLEKSRLLSDRFSAERPKGSFSTLEIQRTEQGDSAMYLCASSLLPAEAFFGQGTRLTVV.

This clone was counted many times. Other DNA sequences of this sample code for an identical CDR3. The rearrangement uses TRBV5-1 and TRBJ1-1; TRBD1 is a possible D gene (5 bases). Germline CDR1 reads SGHRS; CDR2 reads YFSETQ. This CDR3 comprises 13 residues. Trimming stripped 1 base from V and 1 base from J, with 5 bases between. CDR3 DNA sequence: TGCGCCAGCAGCTTGACAGGGAACACTGAAGCTTTCTTT. Translating it yields CASSLTGNTEAFF.

The genes are TRBV7-3 and TRBJ2-1; the match to TRBD2 covers 7 bases. V shed 5 bases and J 12 bases; nucleotides not matched to a gene: 16. Germline V gives CDR1 SGHTA, CDR2 FQGTGA. The CDR3 consists of 15 residues. In nucleotides, the CDR3 is TGTGCCAGCAGCCCTAATAGCGGGTCGAGGGGTGGGCAGTTCTTC. Amino acids: CASSPNSGSRGGQFF. The full variable domain, its missing parts supplied by reference TRBV7-3 and TRBJ2-1, is GAGVSQTPSNKVTEKGKYVELRCDPISGHTALYWYRQSLGQGPEFLIYFQGTGAADDSGLPNDRFFAVRPEGSVSTLKIQRTERGDSAVYLCASSPNSGSRGGQFFGPGTRLTVL.

This clone was counted between two and nine times. The genes are TRBV12-3 or TRBV12-4 and TRBJ1-3, with TRBD1 matching 8 bases. Trimming at V came to 5 bases and at J to 3 bases, leaving 0 bases not matched to a gene. The CDR3 consists of 13 residues. The DNA of the CDR3 is TGTGCCAGCAGTGGGACAGGTGGAAACACCATATATTTT. Protein product: CASSGTGGNTIYF.

This chain links TRBV6-5 with TRBJ2-1; D unresolved. The CDR3 has 11 amino acids. Germline lookup yields CDR1 MNHEY and CDR2 SVGAGI. Trimming cost V 4 bases and J 6 bases, with 4 bases left between them. CDR3 residues: CASSFSNEQFF. CDR3 sequence (DNA): TGTGCCAGCAGTTTCAGCAATGAGCAGTTCTTC.

This chain links TRBV14 with TRBJ1-4; 7 bases fit TRBD1. Per germline, CDR1 SGHDN and CDR2 FVKESK. The CDR3 covers 14 residues. V trimming: 4 bases; J trimming: 4 bases; junction bases outside the gene matches: 3. CDR3 nucleotides: TGTGCCAGCAGCCGGGGACAGATTAATGAAAAACTGTTTTTT. The encoded protein is CASSRGQINEKLFF.

The V gene is TRBV19, the J gene TRBJ2-1; 7 bases agree with TRBD2. The V and J ends lost 3 bases and 3 bases, in that order; junction bases with no gene match: 14. The CDR3 is 18 residues long. Germline loops: CDR1 LNHDA, CDR2 SQIVND (reference sequence). Here the CDR3 DNA reads TGTGCCAGTAGTATTCCCCCGGGGAGGGGCCAGGGCTACAATGAGCAGTTCTTC. The encoded protein is CASSIPPGRGQGYNEQFF. The full variable domain, with the rest looked up from reference TRBV19 and TRBJ2-1, is DGGITQSPKYLFRKEGQNVTLSCEQNLNHDAMYWYRQDPGQGLRLIYYSQIVNDFQKGDIAEGYSVSREKKESFPLTVTSAQKNPTAFYLCASSIPPGRGQGYNEQFFGPGTRLTVL.

The V and J genes are TRBV19 and TRBJ2-7; 7 bases line up with TRBD1. This CDR3 spans 15 amino acids. Germline values: CDR1 LNHDA, CDR2 SQIVND (reference sequence). V lost 2 bases to trimming and J lost 0 bases; unmatched junction nucleotides: 4. Written as DNA, the CDR3 is TGTGCCAGTAGTATATCCACAGGGGTCTCCTACGAGCAGTACTTC. Amino acids: CASSISTGVSYEQYF.

The sample holds a few counts of this clone. This sequence joins TRBV19 and TRBJ1-2; D remains ambiguous. Germline CDR1 and CDR2: LNHDA and SQIVND (reference sequence). The CDR3 has 13 residues. Between the trimmed V and J ends, which lost 4 bases and 13 bases, there was a span of 19 bases. CDR3 sequence: CASSSLTGFTITF. The CDR3 DNA reads as TGTGCCAGTAGTAGCCTAACCGGATTCACTATCACCTTC.

The chain recombines TRBV18 with TRBJ1-2; D is possibly TRBD1 (6 bases). Between the trimmed V and J ends, which lost 0 bases and 5 bases, there was a span of 19 bases. The CDR3 has 17 residues. The germline gives CDR1 KGHSH, CDR2 LQKENI. The CDR3 DNA is TGTGCCAGCTCACCACCGAGCGCGGGGGGCGATTGGTATGGCTACACCTTC. The encoded protein is CASSPPSAGGDWYGYTF.